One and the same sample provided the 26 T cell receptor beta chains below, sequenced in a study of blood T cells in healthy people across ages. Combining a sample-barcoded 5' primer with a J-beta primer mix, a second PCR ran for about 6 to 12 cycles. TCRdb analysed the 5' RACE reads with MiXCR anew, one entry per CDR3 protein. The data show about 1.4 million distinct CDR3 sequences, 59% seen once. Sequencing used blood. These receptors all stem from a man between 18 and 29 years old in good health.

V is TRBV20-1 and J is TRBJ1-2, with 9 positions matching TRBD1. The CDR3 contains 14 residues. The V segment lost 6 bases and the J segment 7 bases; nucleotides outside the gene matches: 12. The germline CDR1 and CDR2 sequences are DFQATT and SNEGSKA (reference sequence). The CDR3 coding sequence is TGCAGTGCCTCCCCAGGACAGGGGCGTTCTGGCTACACCTTC. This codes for CSASPGQGRSGYTF.

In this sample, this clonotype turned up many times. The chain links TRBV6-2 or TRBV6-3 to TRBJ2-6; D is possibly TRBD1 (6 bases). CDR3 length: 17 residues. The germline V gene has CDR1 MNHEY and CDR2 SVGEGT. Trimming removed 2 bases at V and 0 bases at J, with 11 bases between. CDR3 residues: CASSYPGQFSGANVLTF. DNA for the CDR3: TGTGCCAGCAGTTACCCAGGACAGTTCTCTGGGGCCAACGTCCTGACTTTC.

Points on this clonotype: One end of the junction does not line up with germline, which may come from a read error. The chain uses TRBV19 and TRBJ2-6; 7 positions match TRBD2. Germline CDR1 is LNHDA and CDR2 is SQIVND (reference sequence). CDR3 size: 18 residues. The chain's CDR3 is CASRDTGTIGSGANVPTF. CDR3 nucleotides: TGTGCCAGTAGAGACACCGGGACTATCGGCTCTGGGGCCAACGTCCCGACTTTC.

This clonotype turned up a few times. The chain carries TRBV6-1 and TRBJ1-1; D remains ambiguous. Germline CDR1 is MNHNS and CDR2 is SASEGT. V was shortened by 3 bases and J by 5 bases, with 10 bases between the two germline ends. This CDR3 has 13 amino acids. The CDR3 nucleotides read TGTGCCAGCAGTGACCGACGGAGGACTGAAGCTTTCTTT. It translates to CASSDRRRTEAFF.

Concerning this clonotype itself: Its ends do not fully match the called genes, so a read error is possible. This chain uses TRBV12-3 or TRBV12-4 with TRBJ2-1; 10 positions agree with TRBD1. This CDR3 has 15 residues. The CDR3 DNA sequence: TGTACCAGCAGCTACCCCGGGACAGGGGTCGATGAGCAGTTCTTC. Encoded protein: CTSSYPGTGVDEQFF.

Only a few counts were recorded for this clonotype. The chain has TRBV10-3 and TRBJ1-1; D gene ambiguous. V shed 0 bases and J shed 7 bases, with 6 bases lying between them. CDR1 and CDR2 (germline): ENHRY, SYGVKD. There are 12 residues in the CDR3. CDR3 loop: CAISESLGEAFF. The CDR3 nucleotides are TGTGCCATCAGTGAGTCGTTGGGTGAAGCTTTCTTT.

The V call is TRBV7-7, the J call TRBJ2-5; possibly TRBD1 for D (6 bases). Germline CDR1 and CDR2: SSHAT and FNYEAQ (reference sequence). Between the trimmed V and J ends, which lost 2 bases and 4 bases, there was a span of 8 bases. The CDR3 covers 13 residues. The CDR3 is CASSLSDRETQYF. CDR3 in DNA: TGTGCCAGCAGCTTATCGGACAGAGAGACCCAGTACTTC.

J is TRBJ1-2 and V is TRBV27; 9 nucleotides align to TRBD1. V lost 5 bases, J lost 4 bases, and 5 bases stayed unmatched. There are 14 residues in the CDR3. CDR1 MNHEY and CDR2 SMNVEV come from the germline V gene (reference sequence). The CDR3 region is CASSPLDRGYGYTF. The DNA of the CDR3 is TGTGCCAGCAGTCCTTTGGACAGGGGCTATGGCTACACCTTC.

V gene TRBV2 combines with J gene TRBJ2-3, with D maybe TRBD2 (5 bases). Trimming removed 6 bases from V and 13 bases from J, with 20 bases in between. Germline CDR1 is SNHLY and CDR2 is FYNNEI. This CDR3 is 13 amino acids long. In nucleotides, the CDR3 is TGTGCCAGCAGCGAACGCCGACTGTCGGAGGAGTATTTT. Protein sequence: CASSERRLSEEYF.

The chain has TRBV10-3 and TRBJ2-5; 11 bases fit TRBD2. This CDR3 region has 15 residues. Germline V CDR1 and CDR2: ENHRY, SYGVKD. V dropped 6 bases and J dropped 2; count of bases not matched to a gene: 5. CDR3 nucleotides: TGTGCCATCAGCAGGACTAGCGGGCATCAAGAGACCCAGTACTTC. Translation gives CAISRTSGHQETQYF.

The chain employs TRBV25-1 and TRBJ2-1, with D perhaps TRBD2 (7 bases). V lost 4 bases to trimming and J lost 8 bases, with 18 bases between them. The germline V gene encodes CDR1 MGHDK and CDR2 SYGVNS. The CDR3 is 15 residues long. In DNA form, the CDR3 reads TGTGCCAGCAGTGGCCGGCGGGGGCTTATGGATGAGCAGTTCTTC. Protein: CASSGRRGLMDEQFF. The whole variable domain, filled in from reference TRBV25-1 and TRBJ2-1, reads EADIYQTPRYLVIGTGKKITLECSQTMGHDKMYWYQQDPGMELHLIHYSYGVNSTEKGDLSSESTVSRIRTEHFPLTLESARPSHTSQYLCASSGRRGLMDEQFFGPGTRLTVL.

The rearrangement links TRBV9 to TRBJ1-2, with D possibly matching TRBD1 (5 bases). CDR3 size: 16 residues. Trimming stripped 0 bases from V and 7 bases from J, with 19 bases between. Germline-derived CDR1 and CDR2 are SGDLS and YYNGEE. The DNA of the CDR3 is TGTGCCAGCAGCGTAGAGAGAGGACGGAGCCAGGGTGGCTACACCTTC. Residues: CASSVERGRSQGGYTF.

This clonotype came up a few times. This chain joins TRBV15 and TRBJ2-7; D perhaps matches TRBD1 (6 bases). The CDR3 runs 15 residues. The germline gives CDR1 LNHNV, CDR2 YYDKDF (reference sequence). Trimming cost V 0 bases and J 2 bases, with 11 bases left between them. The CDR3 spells CATSREGTFTYEQYF. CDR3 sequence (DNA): TGTGCCACCAGCAGAGAAGGGACATTCACCTACGAGCAGTACTTC. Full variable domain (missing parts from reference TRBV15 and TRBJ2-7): DAMVIQNPRYQVTQFGKPVTLSCSQTLNHNVMYWYQQKSSQAPKLLFHYYDKDFNNEADTPDNFQSRRPNTSFCFLDIRSPGLGDTAMYLCATSREGTFTYEQYFGPGTRLTVT.

This CDR3 is CASSLGGQENTQYF. In nucleotides, the CDR3 is TGTGCCAGCAGCTTAGGGGGCCAAGAGAATACGCAGTATTTT. V and J are TRBV7-2 and TRBJ2-3; D may be TRBD1 (5 bases). The germline gives CDR1 SGHTA, CDR2 FQGNSA. Trimming stripped 1 base from V and 7 bases from J, with 12 bases between. This CDR3 is built from 14 residues.

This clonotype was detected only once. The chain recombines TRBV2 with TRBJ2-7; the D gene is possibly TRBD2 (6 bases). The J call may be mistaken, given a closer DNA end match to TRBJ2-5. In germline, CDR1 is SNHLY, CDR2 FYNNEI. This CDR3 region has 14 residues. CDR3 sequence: CASSEERREETQYF. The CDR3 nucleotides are TGTGCCAGCAGTGAAGAAAGGAGGGAAGAGACCCAGTACTTC.

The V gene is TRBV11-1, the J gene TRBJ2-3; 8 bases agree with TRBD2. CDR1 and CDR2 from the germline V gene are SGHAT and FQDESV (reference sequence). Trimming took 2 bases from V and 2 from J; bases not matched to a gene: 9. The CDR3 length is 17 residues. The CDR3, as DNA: TGTGCCAGCAGCTTATTTGCTAGCGGGCTACCCACAGATACGCAGTATTTT. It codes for CASSLFASGLPTDTQYF.

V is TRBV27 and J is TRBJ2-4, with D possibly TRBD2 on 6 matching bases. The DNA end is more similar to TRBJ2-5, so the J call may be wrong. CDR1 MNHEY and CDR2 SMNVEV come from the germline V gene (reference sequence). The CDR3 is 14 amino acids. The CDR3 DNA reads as TGTGCCAGCAGTCCCTTCGGAGGGGATGAGACCCAGTACTTC. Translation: CASSPFGGDETQYF.

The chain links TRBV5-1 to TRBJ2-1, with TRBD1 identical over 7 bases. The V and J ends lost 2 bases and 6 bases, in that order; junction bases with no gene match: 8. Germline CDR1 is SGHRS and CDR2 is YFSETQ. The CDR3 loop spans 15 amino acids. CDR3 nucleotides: TGCGCCAGCAGCTTCACAGGGGACACTTCCAATGAGCAGTTCTTC. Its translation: CASSFTGDTSNEQFF.

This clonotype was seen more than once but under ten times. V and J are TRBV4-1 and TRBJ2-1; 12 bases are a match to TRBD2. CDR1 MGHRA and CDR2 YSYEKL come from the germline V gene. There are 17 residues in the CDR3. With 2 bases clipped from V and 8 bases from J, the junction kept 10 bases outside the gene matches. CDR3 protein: CASSQPTSGRYKDEQFF. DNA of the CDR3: TGCGCCAGCAGCCAACCGACTAGCGGGAGATATAAGGATGAGCAGTTCTTC.

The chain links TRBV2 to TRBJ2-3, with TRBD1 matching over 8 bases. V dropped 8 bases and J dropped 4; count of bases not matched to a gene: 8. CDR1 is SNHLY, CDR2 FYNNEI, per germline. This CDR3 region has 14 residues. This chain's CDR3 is CASLRNRGSDTQYF. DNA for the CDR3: TGTGCCAGCCTCCGTAACAGGGGGTCAGATACGCAGTATTTT.

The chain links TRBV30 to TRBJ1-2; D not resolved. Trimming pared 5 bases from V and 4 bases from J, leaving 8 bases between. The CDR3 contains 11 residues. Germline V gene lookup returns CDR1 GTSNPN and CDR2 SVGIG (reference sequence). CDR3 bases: TGTGCCTGGCAAGGTCTCTATGGCTACACCTTC. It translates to CAWQGLYGYTF.

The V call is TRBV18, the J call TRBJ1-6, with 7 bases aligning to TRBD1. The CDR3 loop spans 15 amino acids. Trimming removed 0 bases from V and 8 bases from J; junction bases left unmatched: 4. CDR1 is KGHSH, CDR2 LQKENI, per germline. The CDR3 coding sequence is TGTGCCAGCTCACCACCAAGGACAGGAGATTCACCCCTCCACTTT. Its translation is CASSPPRTGDSPLHF. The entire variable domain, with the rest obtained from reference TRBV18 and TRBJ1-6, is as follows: NAGVMQNPRHLVRRRGQEARLRCSPMKGHSHVYWYRQLPEEGLKFMVYLQKENIIDESGMPKERFSAEFPKEGPSILRIQQVVRGDSAAYFCASSPPRTGDSPLHFGNGTRLTVT.

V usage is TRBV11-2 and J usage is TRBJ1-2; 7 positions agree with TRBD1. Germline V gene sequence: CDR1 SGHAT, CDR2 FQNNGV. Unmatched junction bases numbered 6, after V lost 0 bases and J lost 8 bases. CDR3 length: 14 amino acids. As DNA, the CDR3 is TGTGCCAGCAGCTTAGATTGGACAGGTCCCGGCTACACCTTC. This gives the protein CASSLDWTGPGYTF.

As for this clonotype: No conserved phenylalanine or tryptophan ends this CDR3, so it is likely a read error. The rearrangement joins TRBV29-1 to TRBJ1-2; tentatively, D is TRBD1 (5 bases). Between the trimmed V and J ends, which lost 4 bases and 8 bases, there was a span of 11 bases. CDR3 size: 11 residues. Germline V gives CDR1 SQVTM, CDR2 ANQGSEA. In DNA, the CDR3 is TGCAGCGTTGGCAGGGTGGGAGGCTACACCTGC. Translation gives CSVGRVGGYTC.

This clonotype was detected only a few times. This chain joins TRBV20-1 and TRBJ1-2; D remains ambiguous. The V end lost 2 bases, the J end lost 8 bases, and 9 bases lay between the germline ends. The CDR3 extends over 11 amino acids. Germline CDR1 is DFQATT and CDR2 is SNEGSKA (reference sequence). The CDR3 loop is CSARPEEGYTF. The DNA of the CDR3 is TGCAGTGCTAGACCGGAGGAAGGCTACACCTTC.

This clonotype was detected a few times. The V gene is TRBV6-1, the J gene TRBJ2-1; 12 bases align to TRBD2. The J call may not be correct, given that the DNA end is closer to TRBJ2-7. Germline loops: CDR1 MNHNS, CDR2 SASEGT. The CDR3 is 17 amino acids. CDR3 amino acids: CASSLTSGGNSYNEQYF. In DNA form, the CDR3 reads TGTGCCAGCAGCCTCACTAGCGGGGGGAACTCCTACAATGAGCAGTACTTC.